This T cell receptor (beta chain) came from a study of CD8 T cells in Susac syndrome. This CDR3 has 13 amino acids. V lost 6 bases, J lost 4 bases, and 6 bases stayed unmatched. From germline, CDR1 is DFQATT and CDR2 SNEGSKA (reference sequence). Treatment-naive patients with stable or active relapsing-remitting disease were the multiple sclerosis controls. RNA was extracted with the RNeasy kit, and a quantity of roughly 0.5 to 1 ug was reverse transcribed using random hexamers. TCRdb processed the immunoSEQ multiplex PCR reads anew with MiXCR; each CDR3 protein has one entry. The sample records 150,000 to 200,000 distinct CDR3 sequences, about 94% being singletons.

The sequenced material came from CD4+ T cells from PBMCs. This chain links TRBV20-1 with TRBJ1-5, with 7 bases fitting TRBD1. This clonotype was obtained from a human donor with multiple sclerosis. The CDR3 DNA reads TGCAGTGCCTCAACAGGGGCTAATCAGCCCCAGCATTTT. Translation gives CSASTGANQPQHF.